This T cell receptor beta chain was captured in a study of cytomegalovirus exposure and HLA in healthy donors. The V gene end was trimmed by 5 bases and the J gene end by 3 bases; junction bases not matched to a gene: 12. Germline values: CDR1 SGHTA, CDR2 FQGTGA. The CDR3 runs 17 residues. In the PCR, 60 Vbeta and 13 Jbeta primers were used. Original processing notes: Unique TCR beta chains numbered 80 million to 95 million in a later analysis, with around 10 million shared. TCRdb keeps only in-frame clones here, not all; method: immunoSEQ multiplex PCR. The D gene and trimming were derived from the DNA, and the V and J assignments and clone size from that table. This sample's table reports roughly 78,000 clones. Healthy bone marrow donors made up the donors.

Sequences were obtained from PBMCs. The V call is TRBV7-3, the J call TRBJ2-2; 7 bases match TRBD2. The sequence came from a boy between 5 and 17 years old in good health and CMV-seronegative. This CDR3 is CASSLGRVTSDTGELFF. The CDR3 DNA is TGTGCCAGCAGCCTTGGGAGGGTCACCTCCGACACCGGGGAGCTGTTTTTT.